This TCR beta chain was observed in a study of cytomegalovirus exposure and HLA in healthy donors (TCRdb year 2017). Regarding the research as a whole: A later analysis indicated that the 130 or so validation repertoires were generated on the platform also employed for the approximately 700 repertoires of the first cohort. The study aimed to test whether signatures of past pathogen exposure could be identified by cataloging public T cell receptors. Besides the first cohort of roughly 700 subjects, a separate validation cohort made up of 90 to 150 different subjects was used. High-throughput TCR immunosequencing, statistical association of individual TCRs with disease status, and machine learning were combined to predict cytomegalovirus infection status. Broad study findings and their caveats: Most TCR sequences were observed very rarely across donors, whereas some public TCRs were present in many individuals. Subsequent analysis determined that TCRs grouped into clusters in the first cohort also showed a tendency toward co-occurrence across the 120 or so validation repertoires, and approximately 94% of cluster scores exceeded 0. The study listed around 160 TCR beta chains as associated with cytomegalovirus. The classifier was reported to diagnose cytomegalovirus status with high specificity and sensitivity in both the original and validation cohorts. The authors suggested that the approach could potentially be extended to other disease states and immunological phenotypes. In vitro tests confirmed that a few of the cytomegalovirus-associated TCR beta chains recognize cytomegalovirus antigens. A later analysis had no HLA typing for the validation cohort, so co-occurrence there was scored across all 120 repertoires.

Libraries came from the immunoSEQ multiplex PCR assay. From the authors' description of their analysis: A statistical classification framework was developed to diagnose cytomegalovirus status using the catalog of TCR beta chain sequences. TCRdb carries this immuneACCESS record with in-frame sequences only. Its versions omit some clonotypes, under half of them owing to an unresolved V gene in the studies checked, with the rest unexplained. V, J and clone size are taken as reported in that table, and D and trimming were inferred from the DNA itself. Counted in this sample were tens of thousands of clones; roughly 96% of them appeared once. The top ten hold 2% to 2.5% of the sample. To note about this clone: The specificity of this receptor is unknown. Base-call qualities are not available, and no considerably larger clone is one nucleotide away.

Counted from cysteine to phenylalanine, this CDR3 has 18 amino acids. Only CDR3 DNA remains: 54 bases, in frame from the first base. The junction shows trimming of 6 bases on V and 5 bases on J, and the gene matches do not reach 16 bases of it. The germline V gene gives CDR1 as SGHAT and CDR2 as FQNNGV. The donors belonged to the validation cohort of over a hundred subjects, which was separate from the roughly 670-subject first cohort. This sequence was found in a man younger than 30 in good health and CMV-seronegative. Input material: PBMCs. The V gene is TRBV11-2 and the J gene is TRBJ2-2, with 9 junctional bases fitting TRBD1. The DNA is TGTGCCAGCAGTTTAACAGGGGGCAGGGGTCTGAAAACCGGGGAGCTGTTTTTT. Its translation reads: CASSLTGGRGLKTGELFF. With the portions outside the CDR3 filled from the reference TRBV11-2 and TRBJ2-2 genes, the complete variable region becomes EAGVAQSPRYKIIEKRQSVAFWCNPISGHATLYWYQQILGQGPKLLIQFQNNGVVDDSQLPKDRFSAERLKGVDSTLKIQPAKLEDSAVYLCASSLTGGRGLKTGELFFGEGSRLTVL.